This T cell receptor beta chain emerged from a study of T-cell reconstitution after alpha-beta-depleted transplantation in children. Library preparation (for TCRbeta) was performed with unique molecular identifiers. TCRdb passed the PCR reads through MiXCR, listing each CDR3 protein once. In the table there are some 490,000 distinct CDR3 sequences, approximately 12% of which are singletons. This CDR3 region has 16 residues. Germline-derived CDR1 and CDR2 are MNHEY and SVGEGT. Trimming cost V 3 bases and J 2 bases, with 15 bases left between them. The sample consisted of PBMCs from the stem cell graft donor, taken from the stem cell graft. The chain has TRBV6-2 or TRBV6-3 and TRBJ2-3; D is possibly TRBD1 (6 bases). This receptor was obtained from a human donor who donated a stem cell graft to a child with combined immunodeficiency. CDR3 amino acids: CASSYGGGHLTDTQYF. DNA of the CDR3: TGTGCCAGCAGTTATGGTGGGGGACACCTCACAGATACGCAGTATTTT.